Below, one T cell receptor beta chain is given with its context. Antigen: not known. Generated by immunoSEQ multiplex PCR, the TCRdb table keeps only in-frame clones and is missing some. The profile shows under 95,000 clones, roughly 86% of them singletons. These data belong to a study of OX40 agonist ivuxolimab in advanced cancers. The V and J ends lost 0 bases and 4 bases respectively, with 8 bases between them. This CDR3 spans 13 amino acids. CDR1 SGHNT and CDR2 YYREEE come from the germline V gene (reference sequence). Study-level findings and limits: Also present in some nonresponders was a low level of normalized T-cell clonal expansion.

This receptor was obtained from an adult with an advanced solid tumor such as melanoma, head and neck, liver or kidney cancer. Sequencing was performed on CD4+ or CD8+ T cells sorted from blood, taken in a trial of the OX40 agonist ivuxolimab. The chain recombines TRBV5-4 with TRBJ2-7; D call uncertain. The DNA for the CDR3 is TGTGCCAGCAGCTTGGTACCCAATTACGAGCAGTACTTC. This sequence encodes CASSLVPNYEQYF.